This TCR beta chain is drawn from a study of blood T cell repertoires in COVID-19. Across the whole study: Samples representing acute and convalescent COVID-19 were sourced from the United States, Italy and Spain. PBMCs, B-cell-depleted T cells, or T cells provided the cDNA or gDNA that made up the material.

As handled by the study authors: Estimation of nucleated cell counts was performed using reference gene primer amplification. The table came from immunoSEQ multiplex PCR; TCRdb's copy has only in-frame clones and leaves some out. V, J and clone size reflect that table, while D and trimming were determined from the DNA. The repertoire holds fewer than 250,000 clones, about 86% seen once, with 2.5% to 3.5% in the top ten. V gave up 5 bases and J gave up 8 bases; unmatched junction bases: 3. Germline V lookup: CDR1 MNHEY, CDR2 SVGAGI. This CDR3 region has 12 residues. V is TRBV6-5 and J is TRBJ1-1; 9 nucleotides match TRBD1. This TCR was sampled from a man aged 50 to 60 with active or convalescent COVID-19. Sequencing used peripheral blood. DNA of the CDR3: TGTGCCAGCAGTACAGGGGGCGGGGAAGCTTTCTTT. Translating it yields CASSTGGGEAFF.